Here is one T cell receptor beta chain with its context. The antigen it binds to is not known. Within one base of it there is no much larger clone, and no base qualities were kept. These data are taken from a study of blood T cells in healthy people across ages (dated by TCRdb to the mid-2010s). In the study overall: In model experiments, roughly one uniquely barcoded TCR beta cDNA molecule per two T cells was captured by template switching. Using deep sequencing normalized with unique cDNA molecular identifiers, the study measured how TCR beta repertoire diversity changes with age. The donors were divided into four age groups: young (average around 15 years), middle-aged (around 37), aged (roughly 60) and long-lived (approximately 74). To avoid experimental bias, donors of different ages were distributed randomly across sequencing lanes. For two donors (one aged 18 to 29 and one aged 80 or older), the study analyzed two additional independent replicas of 1 million unique cDNA reads from the same blood draw.

Receptors were amplified or captured by 5' RACE. This sample was sequenced with an Illumina HiSeq 2500. The second PCR ran for roughly 6 to 11 cycles and used a J-beta primer mix along with a sample-barcoded 5' primer. Each TCR beta cDNA molecule received a unique molecular identifier from a template-switch 5' adaptor carrying 12 random nucleotides. Each sample yielded at least 3 million CDR3-containing paired-end reads. The Mint cDNA synthesis kit, primed by a TRBC-specific oligonucleotide, was used to synthesize first-strand cDNA from all RNA. All cDNA was treated with uracil-DNA glycosylase and then went through a first 18-cycle PCR with the universal primers M1SS and BC2_uni_R. Per the source publication's procedure: Normalization of each sample was performed by random selection of 1 million high-quality reads, each carrying a distinct molecular identifier. Instead of being binned into consensus sequences, reads with shared molecular identifiers were discarded. MiTCR, set to a Q25 quality threshold and the strictest error-elimination algorithm, was used for CDR3 identification, clonotype clustering and error correction. Lower-bound total TCR beta diversity was estimated with a nonparametric unseen species model using Euler transformation. TCRdb reworked the public reads: Q25 trimming with fastp, MiXCR clone assembly, productive beta chains retained. Rows are combined by CDR3 protein, so each entry shows the most common genes and DNA. TCRdb, not the original authors, processed these V and J calls. The sample has about a million distinct CDR3 sequences on record, around 48% of them singletons. Of the sample, roughly an eighth is held by the ten largest clones.

The germline V gene specifies SNHLY as CDR1 and FYNNEI as CDR2. Clipping removes 5 bases from V and 0 bases from J, with 8 as the unmatched junction base count. From the cysteine through the phenylalanine, the CDR3 covers 16 amino acids. Solely the CDR3 DNA is kept, with 48 bases framed from the first base. Systemically healthy Caucasian individuals from Russia, approximately 39 in total and aged about 6 to 100 years, were included as donors. Roughly 9 milliliters of peripheral blood were drawn from each donor into EDTA-treated Vacutainer tubes. Ficoll-Paque density-gradient centrifugation was used to isolate PBMCs, with at least 6 million obtained per sample. Total RNA was extracted from PBMCs with Trizol reagent, with at least 5 micrograms obtained per sample. Naive CD45RAhigh/CD27high T cell percentages were measured by flow cytometry on a PBMC aliquot from every donor. Results the study describes overall, beyond this receptor: A strong correlation was found between observed TCR beta diversity and the percentage of naive T cells measured by flow cytometry. Because the CMV infection status of the donors was unknown, age-related changes in expanded clonotypes may potentially have been confounded. Estimates of total diversity from one million sequenced T cells were regarded as lower bounds and underestimates. The long-lived group showed more naive CD4+ T cells, fewer expanded clones and increased TCR diversity than the aged group, suggesting age selection. Conclusive comparison of naive and antigen-experienced compartments was prevented by the profiling of bulk unsorted PBMCs. As age increased, observed TCR beta diversity per million T cells dropped in a roughly linear way, and a significant reduction was already evident by age about 40.

Sample: blood. The sequence was collected from a man aged 25 to 45 in good health. The rearranged chain carries TRBV2 and TRBJ2-7; 9 bases in the middle match TRBD1. The CDR3 in this case is CASSLGQGKSSYEQYF. Here is the DNA: TGTGCCAGCAGTCTAGGACAGGGGAAGAGCTCCTACGAGCAGTACTTC. The full variable domain, with segments outside the CDR3 supplied by the reference TRBV2 and TRBJ2-7 proteins, appears as EPEVTQTPSHQVTQMGQEVILRCVPISNHLYFYWYRQILGQKVEFLVSFYNNEISEKSEIFDDQFSVERPDGSNFTLKIRSTKLEDSAMYFCASSLGQGKSSYEQYFGPGTRLTVT.